This T cell receptor (beta chain) was profiled in a study of T cell repertoires and HLA-DP antigens. Study-level information: Alloreactive CD4+ T cells targeted HLA-DP on transduced HeLa.

Germline CDR1 is SNHLY and CDR2 is FYNNEI. The CDR3 is 15 residues long. Trimming removed 3 bases at V and 3 bases at J, with 14 bases between. Comment on this clone: The antigen is unknown.

Repertoires were generated with immunoSEQ multiplex PCR, while TCRdb's copy carries only in-frame clones and drops some. The sample lists about 73,000 clones, over 75% occurring once. Sequencing was performed on CD4+ T cells from PBMCs. This receptor was taken from a man between 60 and 70 years old in good health and CMV-seronegative. V is TRBV2 and J is TRBJ1-2; a possible D gene is TRBD1 (6 bases). CDR3 region: CASSDQGTGDYGYTF. The CDR3 region has the DNA TGTGCCAGCAGTGACCAGGGGACCGGCGACTATGGCTACACCTTC.